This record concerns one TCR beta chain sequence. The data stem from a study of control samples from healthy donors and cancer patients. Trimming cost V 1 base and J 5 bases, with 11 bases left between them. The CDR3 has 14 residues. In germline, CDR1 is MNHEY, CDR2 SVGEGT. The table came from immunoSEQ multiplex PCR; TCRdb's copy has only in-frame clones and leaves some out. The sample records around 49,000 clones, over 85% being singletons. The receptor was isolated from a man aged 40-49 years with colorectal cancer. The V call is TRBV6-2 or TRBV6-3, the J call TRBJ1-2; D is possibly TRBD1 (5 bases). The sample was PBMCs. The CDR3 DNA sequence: TGTGCCAGCAGTTACTGGAAGGGGTGGTATGGCTACACCTTC. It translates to CASSYWKGWYGYTF.